Following are 21 T cell receptor beta chains from one sample sequenced in a study of vaccination effects on CD4 cells after COVID-19. Antigen-specific CD4+ T cells expanded by the ViraFEST assay with viral peptide pools were then sequenced. An approximately ten-day culture period preceded the isolation of CD4+ T cells. Recipients of the vaccine had no prior SARS-CoV-2 infection and negative nucleocapsid antibodies. Sequencing was performed with immunoSEQ multiplex PCR; in TCRdb, only in-frame clones are kept and a portion is missing. The sample carries about 63,000 clones, roughly 75% recorded once. The antigens these receptors bind are not known. The source material was CD4+ T cells from PBMCs cultured with HCoV-OC43 spike peptides, sampled before COVID-19 vaccination. Subset of the sample: HCoV-OC43 spike overlapping peptide pool stimulation. These receptors all stem from a human donor who received a COVID-19 vaccine.

V and J are TRBV2 and TRBJ2-5; no clear D. The V and J ends lost 6 bases and 2 bases respectively, with 13 bases between them. Germline V gives CDR1 SNHLY, CDR2 FYNNEI. This CDR3 spans 14 amino acids. The CDR3 DNA follows: TGTGCCAGCAGCGGAGAGAGGCTGCAAGAGACCCAGTACTTC. Protein sequence: CASSGERLQETQYF.

The chain uses TRBV2 and TRBJ2-1; 9 nucleotides line up with TRBD2. This CDR3 has 14 residues. Germline V CDR1 and CDR2: SNHLY, FYNNEI. With 4 bases clipped from V and 9 bases from J, the junction kept 7 bases outside the gene matches. The CDR3 sequence is CASSGASGVGEQFF. CDR3 DNA: TGTGCCAGCAGTGGGGCTAGCGGGGTCGGTGAGCAGTTCTTC.

The rearrangement links TRBV21-1 to TRBJ2-3; the table gives TRBD1 as D, unverified against the DNA. TRBV21-1 is described as a pseudogene. The length of the CDR3 is 17 residues. The DNA of the CDR3 is TGTGCCAGCAGCAAAGTGAAGAGACAGGGGTCCCCAGATACGCAGTATTTT. It codes for CASSKVKRQGSPDTQYF.

The chain has TRBV6-6 and TRBJ2-2; 7 nucleotides align to TRBD1. V lost 7 bases to trimming and J lost 0 bases; unmatched junction nucleotides: 8. In germline, CDR1 is MNHNY, CDR2 SVGAGI (reference sequence). CDR3 size: 16 residues. The CDR3 sequence: CASKPATGSNTGELFF. CDR3 DNA sequence: TGTGCCAGCAAACCTGCGACAGGGTCGAACACCGGGGAGCTGTTTTTT.

This clone came up once. V gene TRBV10-2 combines with J gene TRBJ1-3; the D is unclear. Per the germline V gene, CDR1 is WSHSY and CDR2 is SAAADI. The CDR3 extends over 13 amino acids. The germline V and J ends were trimmed by 2 bases and 5 bases, with 7 bases remaining between them. The CDR3 coding sequence is TGCGCCAGCAGTGAGGGAGGGAGAAACACCATATATTTT. It encodes CASSEGGRNTIYF.

This clone occurred a few times. The V call is TRBV7-8, the J call TRBJ1-5, with D possibly matching TRBD1 (5 bases). The germline V gene has CDR1 SGHVS and CDR2 FQNEAQ. The CDR3 spans 12 residues. V lost 6 bases and J lost 6, with 9 bases in between. The CDR3 coding sequence is TGTGCCAGCAGTCCCCAGGGTCAGCCCCAGCATTTT. It specifies CASSPQGQPQHF.

The V call is TRBV9, the J call TRBJ2-3; D gene unclear. CDR3 length equals 14 residues. Germline loops: CDR1 SGDLS, CDR2 YYNGEE. Trimming took off 3 bases at V and 3 bases at J, with 11 bases between the two ends. The CDR3 DNA reads as TGTGCCAGCAGCGACGCGTACAGTACAGATACGCAGTATTTT. Translating gives CASSDAYSTDTQYF. Supplemented by reference TRBV9 and TRBJ2-3, the full variable domain reads DSGVTQTPKHLITATGQRVTLRCSPRSGDLSVYWYQQSLDQGLQFLIQYYNGEERAKGNILERFSAQQFPDLHSELNLSSLELGDSALYFCASSDAYSTDTQYFGPGTRLTVL.

The chain is built from TRBV30 and TRBJ1-2, with 12 bases fitting TRBD1. The CDR3 totals 16 residues. The ends lost 3 bases at V and 4 bases at J; junction bases unmatched: 9. Germline V gene sequence: CDR1 GTSNPN, CDR2 SVGIG (reference sequence). The CDR3 protein is CAWRDVGTGGVYGYTF. The CDR3 nucleotides read TGTGCCTGGAGGGACGTCGGGACAGGGGGCGTCTATGGCTACACCTTC.

This clone was counted once. The chain carries TRBV27 and TRBJ1-1, with a tentative D call TRBD1 (5 bases). The CDR3 has 14 residues. V shed 4 bases and J shed 2 bases, with 11 bases lying between them. The germline CDR1 and CDR2 sequences are MNHEY and SMNVEV (reference sequence). CDR3 sequence: CASSSRVGNTEAFF. The DNA of the CDR3 is TGTGCCAGCAGTTCCAGGGTCGGTAACACTGAAGCTTTCTTT.

The chain employs TRBV24-1 and TRBJ2-2; D possibly corresponds to TRBD1 (6 bases). CDR3 length: 16 residues. V was cut by 7 bases and J by 0 bases, with 14 bases left in between. Germline loops: CDR1 KGHDR, CDR2 SFDVKD. CDR3 amino acids: CATRPPGDANTGELFF. In nucleotides, the CDR3 is TGTGCCACCAGGCCTCCAGGGGATGCGAACACCGGGGAGCTGTTTTTT.

The chain recombines TRBV29-1 with TRBJ2-2; 7 nucleotides align to TRBD1. Germline V lookup: CDR1 SQVTM, CDR2 ANQGSEA. The CDR3 loop spans 14 amino acids. J gave up 4 bases and V 6 bases, and 8 bases lay outside the gene matches. The chain's CDR3 is CSVGDRVATGELFF. DNA for the CDR3: TGCAGCGTAGGAGACAGGGTGGCCACCGGGGAGCTGTTTTTT.

This clone was detected once. J is TRBJ2-1 and V is TRBV5-1; D unclear. The germline gives CDR1 SGHRS, CDR2 YFSETQ. The CDR3 has 16 amino acids. V dropped 4 bases and J dropped 0 bases, with 14 bases sitting between them. CDR3 nucleotide sequence: TGCGCCAGCAGCCCACTGACTGGGGTCTCCTACAATGAGCAGTTCTTC. Amino acid sequence: CASSPLTGVSYNEQFF.

This chain links TRBV29-1 with TRBJ2-3; D is perhaps TRBD1 (5 bases). Trimming left V 2 bases short and J 0 bases short, with 9 bases between. Germline V gene lookup returns CDR1 SQVTM and CDR2 ANQGSEA. This CDR3 is 14 amino acids long. The CDR3 sequence: CSVETTASTDTQYF. CDR3 nucleotides: TGCAGCGTTGAAACGACAGCGAGCACAGATACGCAGTATTTT.

The chain recombines TRBV9 with TRBJ1-2, with D unclear. Trimming took off 3 bases at V and 1 base at J, with 10 bases between the two ends. The CDR3 runs 14 residues. Germline V gene sequence: CDR1 SGDLS, CDR2 YYNGEE. CDR3 DNA sequence: TGTGCCAGCAGCGGGTATTCTGGTAACTATGGCTACACCTTC. Encoded protein: CASSGYSGNYGYTF.

V gene TRBV7-9 combines with J gene TRBJ2-7, with TRBD1 as a possible D gene (5 bases). Germline V gene data show CDR1 as SEHNR and CDR2 as FQNEAQ (reference sequence). V shed 5 bases and J shed 6 bases, with 11 bases lying between them. CDR3 length: 12 amino acids. The chain's CDR3 is CASSPDRGEQYV. Here the CDR3 DNA reads TGTGCCAGCAGCCCTGACAGAGGCGAGCAGTACGTC.

The rearrangement links TRBV28 to TRBJ1-6; 7 nucleotides match TRBD1. V lost 2 bases, J lost 7 bases, and 2 bases stayed unmatched. CDR1 MDHEN and CDR2 SYDVKM come from the germline V gene. CDR3 length: 14 residues. The CDR3 bases are TGTGCCAGCAGTTTAGAACAGGGGAATTCACCCCTCCACTTT. This codes for CASSLEQGNSPLHF.

V gene TRBV5-6 combines with J gene TRBJ2-7; 10 nucleotides match TRBD1. The V and J ends lost 1 base and 5 bases, in that order; junction bases with no gene match: 15. The CDR3 has 18 residues. Germline assignment: CDR1 SGHDT and CDR2 YYEEEE. CDR3 region: CASSLHATGGHKKNEQYV. The DNA of the CDR3 is TGTGCCAGCAGCTTGCACGCGACAGGGGGCCACAAGAAGAACGAGCAGTACGTC.

The chain carries TRBV6-5 and TRBJ1-5, with a possible D match to TRBD1 (6 bases). The germline gives CDR1 MNHEY, CDR2 SVGAGI. The germline V and J ends were trimmed by 4 bases and 9 bases, with 10 bases remaining between them. The CDR3 is 12 residues long. The CDR3 here is CASSSTGRPQHF. The CDR3 DNA sequence: TGTGCCAGCAGTTCCACAGGGAGGCCCCAGCATTTT.

This sequence joins TRBV27 and TRBJ2-6, with 8 nucleotides matching TRBD2. The CDR3 extends over 20 amino acids. Looked up from germline, CDR1 is MNHEY and CDR2 is SMNVEV (reference sequence). J gave up 0 bases and V 1 base, and 11 bases lay outside the gene matches. The DNA for the CDR3 is TGTGCCAGCAGTTTATTCAGCACAGCGGGGGCTATCTCTGGGGCCAACGTCCTGACTTTC. Residues: CASSLFSTAGAISGANVLTF.

This chain uses TRBV2 with TRBJ1-2; a weak D match, TRBD1 (5 bases). The ends were cut back, 3 bases at V and 2 bases at J, with 13 bases in the middle. This CDR3 is 15 amino acids long. The germline gives CDR1 SNHLY, CDR2 FYNNEI. The CDR3 DNA follows: TGTGCCAGCAGTGACGCGGGGACGGCAAACTATGGCTACACCTTC. This translates into CASSDAGTANYGYTF.

This chain uses TRBV6-1 with TRBJ1-5; D not resolved. The V end was cut by 3 bases, the J end by 3 bases, with 12 bases between. The CDR3 consists of 15 residues. Germline loops: CDR1 MNHNS, CDR2 SASEGT. CDR3 residues: CASSDPRTYNQPQHF. CDR3 sequence (DNA): TGTGCCAGCAGTGATCCCAGGACTTACAATCAGCCCCAGCATTTT.